The rows below give T cell receptor beta chains drawn from one sample of a study of T cells in Graves' hyperthyroidism and ophthalmopathy. From the multiplex PCR reads, TCRdb called clonotypes with MiXCR, one entry per CDR3 protein. This table has approximately 380,000 distinct CDR3 sequences, about 14% appearing once. Input material: blood. All receptors come from a man in his fifties with Graves' ophthalmopathy. The CDR3 runs from the conserved cysteine through the conserved F or W. A D gene is named only where the DNA matches it firmly. The size field is filled for only some rows; it gives once, few, many or a size class.

abundance	d_gene	v_gene	j_gene	CDR3nt	CDR3aa
few	.	TRBV7-9	TRBJ2-2	TGTGCCAGCAGCTCCCCTGGACCGTTCACCGGGGAGCTGTTTTTT	CASSSPGPFTGELFF
many	.	TRBV28	TRBJ1-3	TGTGCCAGCAGTTTCTCGAGGACGGCAGGAGCTGGAAACACCATATATTTT	CASSFSRTAGAGNTIYF
.	.	TRBV4-1	TRBJ2-5	TGCGCCAGCAGCTCGGACGCCCAGACCCAGTACTTC	CASSSDAQTQYF
many	.	TRBV3-1	TRBJ2-7	TGTGCCAGCAGCCAAGAGGTTTCCAACGGGGGCGAGCAGTACTTC	CASSQEVSNGGEQYF
many	.	TRBV3-1	TRBJ2-3	TGTGCCAGCAGCCAGGTTTTCGCAGATACGCAGTATTTT	CASSQVFADTQYF
many	.	TRBV28	TRBJ1-1	TGTGCCAGCAGGAAATGGGGCACTGAAGCTTTCTTT	CASRKWGTEAFF
.	TRBD2	TRBV9	TRBJ2-2	TGTGCCAGCAGCGTAGCTCAAGCGGGAGGCACCGGGGAGCTGTTTTTT	CASSVAQAGGTGELFF
.	TRBD1	TRBV28	TRBJ2-5	TGTGCCAGCAGTGGACAAGGACAGGGTATAGAGACCCAGTACTTC	CASSGQGQGIETQYF
few	.	TRBV10-3	TRBJ2-3	TGTGCCATCAGTGAGTCGATATCGACAGATACGCAGTATTTT	CAISESISTDTQYF
many	.	TRBV12-3/TRBV12-4	TRBJ2-1	TGTGCCAGCAGTTTACTAGTTGCTAACTACAATGAGCAGTTCTTC	CASSLLVANYNEQFF
.	TRBD2	TRBV20-1	TRBJ2-1	TGCAGTGCTAGAGACCCACTAGCGGGAGGGCCAGTACCCTATGAGCAGTTCTTC	CSARDPLAGGPVPYEQFF
few	.	TRBV28	TRBJ2-1	TGTGCCAGCAGTGGGGCAAATGAGCAGTTCTTC	CASSGANEQFF
many	TRBD2	TRBV28	TRBJ2-3	TGTGCCAGCAGTTGGGGACTAGCGGGAGTGGGGGGCACAGATACGCAGTATTTT	CASSWGLAGVGGTDTQYF
few	.	TRBV9	TRBJ2-5	TGTGCCAGCAGCGTAGGCGCGAACCCCCAAGAGACCCAGTACTTC	CASSVGANPQETQYF
few	.	TRBV7-9	TRBJ1-5	TGTGCCAGCAGCTTAGGGTTGGGGGATCAGCCCCAGCATTTT	CASSLGLGDQPQHF
many	TRBD2	TRBV7-9	TRBJ2-7	TGTGCCAGCAGCTTAGGGGGTAGCGGGATCTCCTACGAGCAGTACTTC	CASSLGGSGISYEQYF
many	TRBD1	TRBV2	TRBJ2-3	TGTGCCAGCAGTACGGACAGGGCTGGCACAGATACGCAGTATTTT	CASSTDRAGTDTQYF
few	TRBD1	TRBV12-3/TRBV12-4	TRBJ2-2	TGTGCCAGCAGTTTAGCAGGGGGCAAGTACACCGGGGAGCTGTTTTTT	CASSLAGGKYTGELFF
few	.	TRBV29-1	TRBJ2-7	TGCAGCGCTAATGTTTTCGGGGCCTACGAGCAGTACTTC	CSANVFGAYEQYF
.	.	TRBV7-2	TRBJ1-2	TGTGCCAGCGGCTCAACCGGGAAATCCCCTATTGGCTACACCTTC	CASGSTGKSPIGYTF
many	.	TRBV12-3/TRBV12-4	TRBJ2-7	TGTGCCAGCAGTTTAGGGACGGGGCCCTCCGAGCAGTACTTC	CASSLGTGPSEQYF
.	.	TRBV29-1	TRBJ2-7	TGCAGCGGGGAGGATGGATACGAGCAGTACTTC	CSGEDGYEQYF
many	.	TRBV3-1	TRBJ2-5	TGTGCCAGCAGCCAAGTTACGAGGGCGGGCCAGTACTTC	CASSQVTRAGQYF
many	.	TRBV29-1	TRBJ2-7	TGCAGCGTTGGACGGGTGGGATACGAGCAGTACTTC	CSVGRVGYEQYF
many	TRBD2	TRBV3-1	TRBJ2-1	TGTGCCAGCAGCTCCAAGGGGACTAGCGGGAGTAGGAATTCCTACAATGAGCAGTTCTTC	CASSSKGTSGSRNSYNEQFF
many	TRBD1	TRBV29-1	TRBJ1-2	TGCAGCGTTGCTGGTCCCTCGGACAGGGGGAACTATGGCTACACCTTC	CSVAGPSDRGNYGYTF
few	TRBD1	TRBV5-8	TRBJ2-1	TGTGCCAGCCGGGACAGACACCTTATCTCCTACAATGAGCAGTTCTTC	CASRDRHLISYNEQFF
.	TRBD2	TRBV20-1	TRBJ2-1	TGCAGTGCTAGAGATCCCCGGACTAGCGGGAGCTACAATGAGCAGTTCTTC	CSARDPRTSGSYNEQFF
many	.	TRBV14	TRBJ1-5	TGTGCCAGCAGCCAATCAGGTCTCAATCAGCCCCAGCATTTT	CASSQSGLNQPQHF
few	.	TRBV5-6	TRBJ2-7	TGTGCCAGCAGCATCGGACAGTACGAGCAGTACTTC	CASSIGQYEQYF